The text below deals with one T cell receptor (beta chain). Source study methods: It was from reference gene primer amplification that nucleated cell counts were estimated. Profiling relied on immunoSEQ multiplex PCR, and the TCRdb table lists in-frame clones only, not all of them. The DNA was the basis for D and trimming; V, J and clone size are from that table. The sample records about 180,000 clones, roughly four fifths being singletons. J gave up 5 bases and V 2 bases, and 7 bases lay outside the gene matches. The CDR3 consists of 16 residues. Germline assignment: CDR1 SGHRS and CDR2 YFSETQ. This entry belongs to a study of blood T cell repertoires in COVID-19. Across the whole study: From the United States, Italy and Spain came samples of acute and convalescent COVID-19. Sample material is recorded as cDNA or gDNA derived from T cells, B-cell-depleted T cells, or PBMCs.

The sequence came from a woman in her 70s with COVID-19, enrolled during active disease. The J gene is TRBJ2-3, the V gene TRBV5-1; TRBD1 agrees at 11 bases. The sample taken for sequencing was peripheral blood. The CDR3 spells CASSLGDRGVLDTQYF. For the CDR3, the DNA is TGCGCCAGCAGCTTAGGGGACAGGGGGGTCCTAGATACGCAGTATTTT.